This passage covers 26 T cell receptor beta chains from one sample sequenced in a study of neoadjuvant anti-PD-1 for oral cavity cancer. The time point was: after neoadjuvant nivolumab, at surgical resection. Measured with immunoSEQ multiplex PCR; TCRdb has only the in-frame clones, and not every one. The table includes about 1,400 clones, around 60% detected once. Sample: tumor tissue, taken after nivolumab (anti-PD-1) treatment. These receptor sequences come from a person between 40 and 85 years old with oral cavity squamous cell carcinoma.

This clone was counted a few times. J is TRBJ2-3 and V is TRBV2; D gene ambiguous. This CDR3 contains 12 residues. Per germline, CDR1 SNHLY and CDR2 FYNNEI. V lost 6 bases to trimming and J lost 4 bases, with 8 bases between them. This CDR3 is CASRPPADTQYF. The DNA for the CDR3 is TGTGCCAGCAGGCCACCCGCAGATACGCAGTATTTT.

V is TRBV5-4 and J is TRBJ2-5; either TRBD1 or TRBD2 may fit D (5 bases each). CDR3 length: 14 amino acids. V lost 4 bases, J lost 1 base, and 11 bases lay in between. CDR1 is SGHNT and CDR2 is YYREEE in the germline V gene (reference sequence). The CDR3 DNA is TGTGCCAGCAGCGATCCTGGGGGCCAAGAGACCCAGTACTTC. Its protein is CASSDPGGQETQYF.

Note on this clone: One end of the junction varies from germline; a read error may be responsible. Here the CDR3 reads CSVSSGAGKVF. The CDR3 region has the DNA TGCAGCGTTTCTTCCGGGGCAGGGAAGGTTTTT. The chain carries TRBV29-1 and TRBJ1-4, with D possibly being TRBD1 (5 bases). The V gene's germline CDR1 is SQVTM and CDR2 ANQGSEA. This CDR3 comprises 11 residues.

This clone appeared a few times. The rearrangement uses TRBV7-9 and TRBJ2-7, with 8 bases fitting TRBD2. Germline CDR1 SEHNR, CDR2 FQNEAQ (reference sequence). Trimming cost V 5 bases and J 4 bases; bases outside gene matches: 7. The CDR3 has 14 residues. CDR3 coding DNA: TGTGCCAGCAGCACTAGCGGAGGGTTTTACGAGCAGTACTTC. It translates to CASSTSGGFYEQYF. Looking up the rest from reference TRBV7-9 and TRBJ2-7 gives the full variable domain: DTGVSQNPRHKITKRGQNVTFRCDPISEHNRLYWYRQTLGQGPEFLTYFQNEAQLEKSRLLSDRFSAERPKGSFSTLEIQRTEQGDSAMYLCASSTSGGFYEQYFGPGTRLTVT.

The chain uses TRBV5-1 and TRBJ2-3; 7 nucleotides align to TRBD1. The CDR3 runs 13 residues. The V segment lost 8 bases and the J segment 0 bases; nucleotides outside the gene matches: 3. Per the germline V gene, CDR1 is SGHRS and CDR2 is YFSETQ. The CDR3, as DNA: TGCGCCAGTCGACAGGGTAGCACAGATACGCAGTATTTT. Translating it yields CASRQGSTDTQYF.

The rearrangement links TRBV27 to TRBJ2-1; TRBD2 might be the D (5 bases). This CDR3 has 13 amino acids. Deletions cut 4 bases from V and 8 bases from J, with 12 bases between. The germline V gene encodes CDR1 MNHEY and CDR2 SMNVEV (reference sequence). The CDR3 spells CASSSTSLYEQFF. CDR3 nucleotides: TGTGCCAGCAGTTCCACTAGTCTCTATGAGCAGTTCTTC.

This rearrangement joins TRBV5-1 to TRBJ2-1; 11 bases match TRBD2. The germline CDR1 and CDR2 sequences are SGHRS and YFSETQ. V was clipped by 1 base and J by 7 bases; unmatched bases: 1. CDR3 length equals 14 residues. The CDR3 sequence: CASSLTSGSNEQFF. The CDR3 nucleotides are TGCGCCAGCAGCTTGACTAGCGGGAGTAATGAGCAGTTCTTC.

This clone has a single count. This chain connects TRBV7-9 to TRBJ2-3, with D uncertain. This CDR3 is built from 14 residues. Looked up from germline, CDR1 is SEHNR and CDR2 is FQNEAQ (reference sequence). Deletions cut 5 bases from V and 6 bases from J, with 15 bases between. The CDR3: CASSHPPNGDTQYF. CDR3 DNA sequence: TGTGCCAGCAGCCACCCCCCGAACGGGGATACGCAGTATTTT. Full variable domain (outside the CDR3, taken from reference TRBV7-9 and TRBJ2-3): DTGVSQNPRHKITKRGQNVTFRCDPISEHNRLYWYRQTLGQGPEFLTYFQNEAQLEKSRLLSDRFSAERPKGSFSTLEIQRTEQGDSAMYLCASSHPPNGDTQYFGPGTRLTVL.

The V gene is TRBV30, the J gene TRBJ1-2; D unclear. Per germline, CDR1 GTSNPN and CDR2 SVGIG (reference sequence). V was trimmed by 1 base and J by 1 base, leaving 7 bases between them. The CDR3 is 13 amino acids. DNA for the CDR3: TGTGCCTGGAGTGATCCACGTAACTATGGCTACACCTTC. Amino acids: CAWSDPRNYGYTF.

The chain is built from TRBV30 and TRBJ2-7; TRBD1 might be the D (5 bases). The CDR3 totals 12 residues. CDR1 and CDR2 from the germline V gene are GTSNPN and SVGIG (reference sequence). Trimming stripped 6 bases from V and 3 bases from J, with 12 bases between. CDR3 amino acids: CACPKGDYEQYF. Written as DNA, the CDR3 is TGTGCCTGTCCTAAAGGGGACTACGAGCAGTACTTC.

This rearrangement joins TRBV6-9 to TRBJ2-1; the match to TRBD2 covers 11 bases. Germline lookup yields CDR1 MNHGY and CDR2 SVAAGI. V dropped 6 bases and J dropped 5; count of bases not matched to a gene: 6. This CDR3 region has 15 residues. The CDR3 bases are TGTGCCAGCAGCCTTACTAGCGGGAGTAACAATGAGCAGTTCTTC. This encodes CASSLTSGSNNEQFF.

The chain has TRBV28 and TRBJ1-5, with TRBD1 identical over 7 bases. V lost 5 bases and J lost 7; bases outside the gene matches: 11. Looked up from germline, CDR1 is MDHEN and CDR2 is SYDVKM. This CDR3 has 15 amino acids. The CDR3 here is CASSLPDRVEQPQHF. In DNA form, the CDR3 reads TGTGCCAGCAGTCTCCCCGACAGGGTTGAGCAGCCCCAGCATTTT. Supplemented by reference TRBV28 and TRBJ1-5, the full variable domain reads DVKVTQSSRYLVKRTGEKVFLECVQDMDHENMFWYRQDPGLGLRLIYFSYDVKMKEKGDIPEGYSVSREKKERFSLILESASTNQTSMYLCASSLPDRVEQPQHFGDGTRLSIL.

The rearrangement joins TRBV15 to TRBJ2-6, with 7 positions matching TRBD1. The CDR3 sequence is 18 residues long. The ends lost 1 base at V and 2 bases at J; junction bases unmatched: 8. Germline V lookup: CDR1 LNHNV, CDR2 YYDKDF (reference sequence). The CDR3 reads CATSRADRVSPGANVLTF. DNA of the CDR3: TGTGCCACCAGCAGAGCCGACAGGGTCTCCCCTGGGGCCAACGTCCTGACTTTC.

The J gene is TRBJ2-3, the V gene TRBV9; D may be TRBD2 (6 bases). V lost 4 bases to trimming and J lost 0 bases, with 12 bases between them. CDR3 length equals 15 residues. Germline CDR1 SGDLS, CDR2 YYNGEE. The CDR3 here is CASSLGLYSTDTQYF. The CDR3 DNA reads as TGTGCCAGCAGCCTGGGACTTTATAGCACAGATACGCAGTATTTT.

This chain joins TRBV25-1 and TRBJ2-3; no reliable D call. V was shortened by 1 base and J by 8 bases, with 4 bases between the two germline ends. The CDR3 sequence is 11 residues long. Germline V lookup: CDR1 MGHDK, CDR2 SYGVNS. Here the CDR3 DNA reads TGTGCCAGCAGTGAATTCGGTACGCAGTATTTT. Amino acid sequence: CASSEFGTQYF.

This rearrangement joins TRBV10-2 to TRBJ2-3; 13 nucleotides agree with TRBD2. The CDR3 consists of 16 residues. Trimming at V came to 6 bases and at J to 2 bases, leaving 5 bases not matched to a gene. Germline V lookup: CDR1 WSHSY, CDR2 SAAADI. The CDR3 region is CASRPGLAGVTDTQYF. The DNA of the CDR3 is TGCGCCAGCAGACCAGGACTAGCGGGAGTCACAGATACGCAGTATTTT.

The J gene is TRBJ1-1, the V gene TRBV19; D possibly corresponds to TRBD1 (5 bases). Per germline, CDR1 LNHDA and CDR2 SQIVND (reference sequence). V lost 1 base to trimming and J lost 3 bases, with 9 bases between them. The CDR3 is 14 amino acids. The CDR3 sequence is CASSIAGRDTEAFF. In nucleotides, the CDR3 is TGTGCCAGTAGTATAGCAGGGAGGGACACTGAAGCTTTCTTT.

The table lists this clone with a few counts. The chain uses TRBV10-3 and TRBJ2-1, with TRBD1 matching 9 bases. V dropped 6 bases and J dropped 4; count of bases not matched to a gene: 4. CDR1 is ENHRY and CDR2 is SYGVKD in the germline V gene. The CDR3 runs 14 residues. CDR3 DNA: TGTGCCATCAGACCGGGACAGGGTTACAATGAGCAGTTCTTC. Translating gives CAIRPGQGYNEQFF.

The rearrangement joins TRBV6-1 to TRBJ1-5; D uncertain. Germline V gene sequence: CDR1 MNHNS, CDR2 SASEGT. Deletions cut 0 bases from V and 6 bases from J, with 15 bases between. CDR3 length: 16 residues. As DNA, the CDR3 is TGTGCCAGCAGTGAAGCGCTAAGTTCCCGGATTCAGCCCCAGCATTTT. Translated, it gives CASSEALSSRIQPQHF.

This chain uses TRBV6-4 with TRBJ2-3; no reliable D call. V was clipped by 2 bases and J by 0 bases, with 3 bases between them. This CDR3 is built from 13 residues. Germline-derived CDR1 and CDR2 are MRHNA and SNTAGT. CDR3 residues: CASSDGSTDTQYF. The CDR3 DNA reads as TGTGCCAGCAGTGACGGGAGCACAGATACGCAGTATTTT.

J is TRBJ1-1 and V is TRBV5-1, with 7 nucleotides matching TRBD1. Germline V gene sequence: CDR1 SGHRS, CDR2 YFSETQ. With 6 bases clipped from V and 2 bases from J, the junction kept 7 bases outside the gene matches. The CDR3 is 14 residues long. The CDR3 coding sequence is TGCGCCAGCACCCGGGACAGCTATAACACTGAAGCTTTCTTT. Translated, it gives CASTRDSYNTEAFF.

This chain connects TRBV28 to TRBJ2-7; 9 bases align to TRBD1. Germline V gives CDR1 MDHEN, CDR2 SYDVKM. The ends lost 6 bases at V and 3 bases at J; junction bases unmatched: 9. CDR3 length: 15 amino acids. CDR3 nucleotides: TGTGCCAGCAGCGAACCGGGACAGGGACGCTACGAGCAGTACTTC. Protein product: CASSEPGQGRYEQYF.

The rearrangement links TRBV6-1 to TRBJ2-3; D ambiguous. Germline V gene data show CDR1 as MNHNS and CDR2 as SASEGT. The CDR3 length is 16 residues. V dropped 4 bases and J dropped 8 bases, with 22 bases sitting between them. In DNA form, the CDR3 reads TGTGCCAGCAGTGGGGAACACTTGAGTCATCGTTTTACGCAGTATTTT. Its translation: CASSGEHLSHRFTQYF.

This chain uses TRBV28 with TRBJ1-1, with D possibly being TRBD1 (5 bases). Trimming removed 6 bases at V and 5 bases at J, with 19 bases between. The V gene's germline CDR1 is MDHEN and CDR2 SYDVKM. The CDR3 has 15 residues. CDR3 sequence: CASSPVQGGLTEAFF. The CDR3 DNA reads as TGTGCCAGCAGCCCCGTCCAGGGAGGGTTAACTGAAGCTTTCTTT.

The chain is built from TRBV21-1 and TRBJ2-7. TRBV21-1 is shown as a pseudogene. This CDR3 spans 13 amino acids. CDR3 sequence reads: CASSQTVSYEQYF. The CDR3 nucleotides are TGTGCCAGCAGTCAGACGGTCTCCTACGAGCAGTACTTC.

This clone has just a few counts. The V and J genes are TRBV5-4 and TRBJ1-4; TRBD1 matches at 8 bases. After removal of 4 bases from V and 5 bases from J, the junction contained 7 bases not matched to a gene. Germline V gene data show CDR1 as SGHNT and CDR2 as YYREEE (reference sequence). The length of the CDR3 is 15 residues. CDR3 protein: CASSPTDRDNEKLFF. In DNA, the CDR3 is TGTGCCAGCAGCCCTACGGACAGGGACAATGAAAAACTGTTTTTT.